The 21 T cell receptor beta chains reported below all come from one sample, sequenced in a study of blood T cells in healthy people across ages. With a J-beta primer mix and a sample-barcoded 5' primer, a second PCR ran about 6 to 11 cycles. TCRdb reprocessed the 5' RACE reads via MiXCR and lists one record per CDR3 protein. The sample carries 700,000 or so distinct CDR3 sequences, about a fifth recorded once. The sequencing input was blood. The receptor set was obtained from a man between 65 and 85 years old in good health.

The rearrangement links TRBV4-1 to TRBJ2-3; D unclear. V gave up 0 bases and J gave up 1 base, with 5 bases separating them. The length of the CDR3 is 14 residues. The V gene's germline CDR1 is MGHRA and CDR2 YSYEKL. The CDR3 nucleotides are TGCGCCAGCAGCCAAGACGAGGGCACAGATACGCAGTATTTT. As protein: CASSQDEGTDTQYF.

This clonotype was observed a handful of times. V usage is TRBV3-1 and J usage is TRBJ2-2, with D unresolved. The V end was cut by 2 bases, the J end by 3 bases, with 10 bases between. Germline V gene lookup returns CDR1 LGHDT and CDR2 YNNKEL (reference sequence). The CDR3 is 15 amino acids. The CDR3 here is CASSQKGTDTGELFF. The CDR3 DNA reads TGTGCCAGCAGCCAAAAGGGAACTGACACCGGGGAGCTGTTTTTT.

This clonotype was seen just once. The V and J genes are TRBV20-1 and TRBJ2-5; 8 bases are shared with TRBD2. Trimming removed 2 bases from V and 4 bases from J; junction bases left unmatched: 9. Germline CDR1 and CDR2: DFQATT and SNEGSKA (reference sequence). The CDR3 contains 15 residues. CDR3 sequence: CSARFGTSLPETQYF. DNA of the CDR3: TGCAGTGCTAGATTTGGGACTAGTTTACCAGAGACCCAGTACTTC.

This clonotype appeared many times. The junction does not match germline at one end; this may be a read error. The chain is built from TRBV5-1 and TRBJ2-5; no definite D call. CDR3 length equals 11 residues. CDR1 SGHRS and CDR2 YFSETQ come from the germline V gene. In nucleotides, the CDR3 is TGTGCCAGCAGCTCCCAAGAGACCCAGTACTTC. This codes for CASSSQETQYF.

In its sample, this clonotype was seen a few times. The chain uses TRBV14 and TRBJ2-3; 8 positions agree with TRBD1. V gave up 2 bases and J gave up 3 bases; unmatched junction bases: 7. This CDR3 comprises 16 residues. CDR1 is SGHDN, CDR2 FVKESK, per germline. The CDR3: CASSQQGARSTDTQYF. The CDR3 DNA reads as TGTGCCAGCAGCCAACAGGGGGCAAGGAGTACAGATACGCAGTATTTT.

This chain uses TRBV12-3 or TRBV12-4 with TRBJ2-7, with D possibly matching TRBD1 (6 bases). The germline V and J ends were trimmed by 6 bases and 2 bases, with 17 bases remaining between them. This CDR3 region has 15 residues. The CDR3 spells CASSETDRLTYEQYF. CDR3 DNA: TGTGCCAGCAGCGAAACGGACAGACTTACCTACGAGCAGTACTTC.

This clonotype was found a few times. The chain couples TRBV7-6 to TRBJ1-3; D unresolved. There are 15 residues in the CDR3. Germline loops: CDR1 SGHVS, CDR2 FNYEAQ. Between the trimmed V and J ends, which lost 4 bases and 1 base, there was a span of 11 bases. CDR3 region: CASSSPVASGNTIYF. In DNA form, the CDR3 reads TGTGCCAGCAGCTCTCCAGTCGCTTCTGGAAACACCATATATTTT. Filled out from reference TRBV7-6 and TRBJ1-3, the complete variable domain reads GAGVSQSPRYKVTKRGQDVALRCDPISGHVSLYWYRQALGQGPEFLTYFNYEAQQDKSGLPNDRFSAERPEGSISTLTIQRTEQRDSAMYRCASSSPVASGNTIYFGEGSWLTVV.

The V call is TRBV12-3 or TRBV12-4, the J call TRBJ2-2; TRBD2 agrees at 13 bases. The CDR3 spans 16 residues. J gave up 7 bases and V 6 bases, and 8 bases lay outside the gene matches. CDR3 in amino acids: CASRSGLAGVNGELFF. In DNA form, the CDR3 reads TGTGCCAGCAGGTCTGGACTAGCGGGAGTGAACGGGGAGCTGTTTTTT.

This clonotype was recorded a few times. The chain links TRBV2 to TRBJ2-1; no firm D call. Per germline, CDR1 SNHLY and CDR2 FYNNEI. The CDR3 consists of 10 residues. V was cut by 5 bases and J by 10 bases, with 6 bases left in between. CDR3 coding DNA: TGTGCCAGCAGTTTTGAAGAGCAGTTCTTC. Protein: CASSFEEQFF.

This clonotype was picked up many times. The chain combines TRBV29-1 with TRBJ2-3; 7 bases are shared with TRBD1. The ends lost 6 bases at V and 4 bases at J; junction bases unmatched: 1. CDR3 length: 11 amino acids. Germline CDR1 is SQVTM and CDR2 is ANQGSEA. CDR3 DNA sequence: TGCAGCGTAGGGGGCGCAGATACGCAGTATTTT. Its translation: CSVGGADTQYF.

This clonotype was detected only a few times. The rearrangement uses TRBV5-1 and TRBJ1-5; the match to TRBD1 covers 8 bases. V lost 4 bases and J lost 5; bases outside the gene matches: 5. Per the germline V gene, CDR1 is SGHRS and CDR2 is YFSETQ. This CDR3 is built from 14 residues. In nucleotides, the CDR3 is TGCGCCAGCAGCATTGGGACAGGAGATCAGCCCCAGCATTTT. Its protein is CASSIGTGDQPQHF.

This clonotype was counted only a few times. The chain recombines TRBV24-1 with TRBJ1-2; D gene uncertain. V lost 9 bases and J lost 8, with 12 bases in between. This CDR3 is built from 11 residues. From germline, CDR1 is KGHDR and CDR2 SFDVKD. This CDR3 is CATYNNGGYTF. The DNA for the CDR3 is TGTGCCACCTATAATAATGGAGGCTACACCTTC.

V gene TRBV27 combines with J gene TRBJ1-1; 9 positions agree with TRBD1. The CDR3 runs 16 residues. In germline, CDR1 is MNHEY, CDR2 SMNVEV (reference sequence). With 5 bases clipped from V and 2 bases from J, the junction kept 9 bases outside the gene matches. The CDR3 DNA sequence: TGTGCCAGCAGTATCTTCGGGACAGGGATTAACACTGAAGCTTTCTTT. Its protein product is CASSIFGTGINTEAFF.

The chain couples TRBV24-1 to TRBJ1-4; TRBD1 agrees at 7 bases. V lost 12 bases and J lost 3; bases outside the gene matches: 15. The V gene's germline CDR1 is KGHDR and CDR2 SFDVKD. The CDR3 is 16 residues long. The CDR3 bases are TGTGCCTCCTTCGGCTCCACCGGGACAGCTAATGAAAAACTGTTTTTT. Its protein product is CASFGSTGTANEKLFF.

The chain combines TRBV11-2 with TRBJ2-1; unclear D gene. Germline V lookup: CDR1 SGHAT, CDR2 FQNNGV. Trimming shortened V by 5 bases and J by 2 bases, and 22 bases separated the two germline ends. CDR3 length: 18 residues. The CDR3 bases are TGTGCCAGCAGCCCCCAGAGGTCGTGGGTCCGGACCTACAATGAGCAGTTCTTC. It encodes CASSPQRSWVRTYNEQFF.

This sequence joins TRBV5-1 and TRBJ2-3; the match to TRBD1 covers 10 bases. J was trimmed by 5 bases and V by 4 bases; bases with no gene match: 4. CDR3 length equals 14 residues. The germline CDR1 and CDR2 sequences are SGHRS and YFSETQ. CDR3 bases: TGCGCCAGCAGCCCGGGACAGGGGATAGATACGCAGTATTTT. This codes for CASSPGQGIDTQYF.

This clonotype has a handful of counts. V usage is TRBV10-3 and J usage is TRBJ2-1, with D possibly being TRBD2 (6 bases). Germline CDR1 ENHRY, CDR2 SYGVKD. This CDR3 contains 14 residues. The V and J ends lost 4 bases and 2 bases respectively, with 9 bases between them. The CDR3 is CAISGGDPYNEQFF. The CDR3 DNA reads as TGTGCCATCAGTGGGGGGGATCCCTACAATGAGCAGTTCTTC.

In its sample, this clonotype was seen a few times. The genes are TRBV5-5 and TRBJ2-5; D unclear. The J call may be faulty, since TRBJ2-7 better matches the DNA end. CDR1 SGHKS and CDR2 YYEKEE come from the germline V gene (reference sequence). CDR3 length: 15 amino acids. In DNA form, the CDR3 reads TGTGCCAGCAGCTTGGAAGCTACATCGTCCTACGAGCAGTACTTC. Translating it yields CASSLEATSSYEQYF.

The chain combines TRBV7-6 with TRBJ2-1; 7 bases match TRBD1. The CDR3 has 17 residues. J lost 2 bases, V lost 7 bases, and 14 bases had no gene match. The germline CDR1 and CDR2 sequences are SGHVS and FNYEAQ. CDR3 amino acids: CASTQTPGQRTYNEQFF. In nucleotides, the CDR3 is TGTGCCAGCACCCAAACTCCGGGACAGAGGACCTACAATGAGCAGTTCTTC.

The chain recombines TRBV20-1 with TRBJ2-2, with TRBD1 identical over 8 bases. The germline V gene encodes CDR1 DFQATT and CDR2 SNEGSKA (reference sequence). The CDR3 runs to 12 residues. V lost 5 bases, J lost 6 bases, and 2 bases stayed unmatched. The CDR3 protein is CSAAQGAGELFF. As DNA, the CDR3 is TGCAGTGCTGCACAGGGGGCCGGGGAGCTGTTTTTT.

The chain links TRBV4-2 to TRBJ2-1; the D is unclear. Germline V gives CDR1 LGHNA, CDR2 YNFKEQ. Trimming cost V 0 bases and J 2 bases, with 8 bases left between them. The CDR3 length is 15 residues. The CDR3 DNA sequence: TGTGCCAGCAGCCAAGACCGCGGAGCCTACAATGAGCAGTTCTTC. It specifies CASSQDRGAYNEQFF.